This T cell receptor (beta chain) came from a study of T cell repertoires in cytomegalovirus infection. For the study at large: Use of recently identified HLA-C-restricted and well-studied HLA-B-restricted CMV epitopes was part of the study. Both CMV infection and a matching HLA type were indicated by public TCR beta signatures. The study, taken as a whole, reports: CMV-specific HLA-C-restricted TCR beta clonotypes dominated the ex vivo response.

As for this clonotype: Its target is unknown. One end of the junction does not line up with germline, which may come from a read error.

The germline gives CDR1 LNHNV, CDR2 YYDKDF (reference sequence). The CDR3 length is 15 residues. A single record per CDR3 protein comes from TCRdb applying MiXCR to the reads. The sample records 900,000 to 950,000 distinct CDR3 sequences, roughly 30% being singletons. The source of this sequence is a human donor in good health (CMV status not recorded). Some clones in this sample may be carry-over from other donors' samples. This chain connects TRBV15 to TRBJ2-7, with TRBD2 matching over 8 bases. The sequenced sample was cultured CD8+ T cells from PBMCs, obtained from culture after CMV antigen stimulation. The CDR3 nucleotides are TGTGCCACCAGCAGAGATCGGGGGGGCGTCGACGAGCAGTACTTT. Its protein product is CATSRDRGGVDEQYF.